Following are 17 T cell receptor beta chains from one sample sequenced in a study of T cell responses to AZD1222 COVID-19 vaccine. Sequenced by immunoSEQ multiplex PCR; TCRdb stores in-frame clones only, minus some. The sample contains 98,000 or so clones, about 91% of which appear only once. The sequences come from peripheral blood, collected on day 0 of AZD1222 vaccination. The receptor source for this set is an adult in good health.

This rearrangement joins TRBV27 to TRBJ2-2; TRBD1 or TRBD2 may be the D gene (5 bases each). The CDR3 is 17 residues long. CDR1 is MNHEY, CDR2 SMNVEV, per germline (reference sequence). V lost 3 bases and J lost 2, with 16 bases in between. The CDR3 protein is CASSFRSSGGNTGELFF. In DNA form, the CDR3 reads TGTGCCAGCAGTTTCCGCTCCAGTGGGGGAAACACCGGGGAGCTGTTTTTT.

This clone was observed a single time. The chain has TRBV27 and TRBJ2-1; tentative D call: TRBD2 (6 bases). The CDR3 is 20 amino acids. Germline V gene data show CDR1 as MNHEY and CDR2 as SMNVEV (reference sequence). Trimming pared 5 bases from V and 5 bases from J, leaving 31 bases between. CDR3 amino acids: CASSRSPGLAPKIKNNEQFF. The CDR3 nucleotides are TGTGCCAGCAGTAGGTCACCGGGACTCGCGCCAAAGATAAAAAACAATGAGCAGTTCTTC.

V gene TRBV5-4 combines with J gene TRBJ1-1, with D unclear. The CDR3 loop spans 14 amino acids. Germline V gene lookup returns CDR1 SGHNT and CDR2 YYREEE (reference sequence). The V end was cut by 0 bases, the J end by 5 bases, with 11 bases between. CDR3 amino acids: CASSLGTARTEAFF. The CDR3 DNA follows: TGTGCCAGCAGCTTGGGGACGGCGAGGACTGAAGCTTTCTTT.

The chain has TRBV10-3 and TRBJ2-3; D not resolved. Trimming removed 6 bases at V and 0 bases at J, with 13 bases between. From germline, CDR1 is ENHRY and CDR2 SYGVKD. CDR3 length: 15 residues. CDR3 region: CAISLGVSSTDTQYF. The CDR3 coding sequence is TGTGCCATCAGCTTAGGAGTTTCTAGCACAGATACGCAGTATTTT.

The J gene is TRBJ1-2, the V gene TRBV5-4; tentative D call: TRBD1 (5 bases). V was trimmed by 4 bases and J by 0 bases, leaving 10 bases between them. The CDR3 length is 14 residues. Germline CDR1 is SGHNT and CDR2 is YYREEE (reference sequence). The CDR3 nucleotides are TGTGCCAGCAGCCCGGACACCACTAACTATGGCTACACCTTC. Translated, it gives CASSPDTTNYGYTF.

In its sample, this clone was seen once. The chain couples TRBV2 to TRBJ1-2, with D perhaps matching TRBD1 (5 bases). Germline CDR1 SNHLY, CDR2 FYNNEI. V was cut by 6 bases and J by 2 bases, with 10 bases left in between. This CDR3 spans 13 amino acids. Here the CDR3 DNA reads TGTGCCAGCAGCCCAACAGGAAACTATGGCTACACCTTC. Amino acid sequence: CASSPTGNYGYTF.

In this sample, this clone turned up once. This rearrangement joins TRBV18 to TRBJ1-3; no clear D. The germline V gene encodes CDR1 KGHSH and CDR2 LQKENI. V was cut by 1 base and J by 2 bases, with 9 bases left in between. This CDR3 is built from 15 residues. This chain's CDR3 is CASSPQTTPGNTIYF. CDR3 sequence (DNA): TGTGCCAGCTCACCACAAACGACCCCTGGAAACACCATATATTTT.

V usage is TRBV7-9 and J usage is TRBJ1-2, with TRBD1 identical over 8 bases. After removal of 2 bases from V and 1 base from J, the junction contained 3 bases not matched to a gene. The CDR3 runs to 15 residues. Germline V gene lookup returns CDR1 SEHNR and CDR2 FQNEAQ (reference sequence). CDR3 protein: CASSLSQGVNYGYTF. DNA of the CDR3: TGTGCCAGCAGCTTATCACAGGGGGTTAACTATGGCTACACCTTC.

V and J are TRBV5-1 and TRBJ2-3; TRBD1 matches 7 bases. V was clipped by 3 bases and J by 2 bases; unmatched bases: 6. The CDR3 is 15 amino acids. Germline V gene lookup returns CDR1 SGHRS and CDR2 YFSETQ. Here the CDR3 reads CASSYRDSLTDTQYF. Here the CDR3 DNA reads TGCGCCAGCAGCTACCGGGACAGCCTCACAGATACGCAGTATTTT.

The rearrangement links TRBV4-1 to TRBJ2-7; TRBD2 is a possible D gene (5 bases). The CDR3 length is 15 residues. Trimming left V 2 bases short and J 1 base short, with 12 bases between. The germline V gene encodes CDR1 MGHRA and CDR2 YSYEKL. The CDR3 loop reads CASSQKLGSSYEQYF. The CDR3 DNA reads TGCGCCAGCAGCCAAAAACTAGGCTCTTCCTACGAGCAGTACTTC.

The chain employs TRBV2 and TRBJ2-3; D call uncertain. V was clipped by 6 bases and J by 1 base, with 17 bases between them. This CDR3 comprises 16 residues. CDR1 and CDR2 (germline): SNHLY, FYNNEI. The CDR3 DNA sequence: TGTGCCAGCAGCTCTAGGTTAGGGCCAGGCACAGATACGCAGTATTTT. Translated, it gives CASSSRLGPGTDTQYF.

This clone came up a few times. The chain joins TRBV30 to TRBJ2-1; TRBD1 matches 7 bases. Germline V gene lookup returns CDR1 GTSNPN and CDR2 SVGIG (reference sequence). The CDR3 has 15 residues. V trimming: 2 bases; J trimming: 3 bases; junction bases outside the gene matches: 7. The CDR3 region is CAWSFQTGNYNEQFF. The CDR3 bases are TGTGCCTGGAGTTTCCAGACAGGGAACTACAATGAGCAGTTCTTC.

This clone appeared once. V usage is TRBV12-5 and J usage is TRBJ2-1; D might be TRBD2 (6 bases). Germline V gene data show CDR1 as LGHNT and CDR2 as FRNRAP. The length of the CDR3 is 16 residues. Trimming cost V 1 base and J 0 bases, with 10 bases left between them. CDR3 in DNA: TGTGCTAGTGGTTTGGAGGTGGGGGGCTCCTACAATGAGCAGTTCTTC. Residues: CASGLEVGGSYNEQFF.

The rearrangement joins TRBV6-5 to TRBJ1-2; no clear D. From germline, CDR1 is MNHEY and CDR2 SVGAGI. CDR3 length: 10 residues. Trimming shortened V by 8 bases and J by 3 bases, and 4 bases separated the two germline ends. The chain's CDR3 is CASGYYGYTF. The CDR3 region has the DNA TGTGCCAGCGGGTACTATGGCTACACCTTC.

The gene calls are TRBV6-5 and TRBJ1-5, with a tentative D call TRBD1 (6 bases). The CDR3 totals 13 residues. The germline gives CDR1 MNHEY, CDR2 SVGAGI. V lost 5 bases, J lost 3 bases, and 8 bases lay in between. CDR3 sequence (DNA): TGTGCCAGCAGTCGGACAGTCAATCAGCCCCAGCATTTT. Residues: CASSRTVNQPQHF.

The chain employs TRBV9 and TRBJ1-1, with D unclear. The ends were cut back, 3 bases at V and 5 bases at J, with 14 bases in the middle. Germline values: CDR1 SGDLS, CDR2 YYNGEE. The CDR3 consists of 14 residues. The CDR3 sequence: CASSAEGGETEAFF. The CDR3 DNA follows: TGTGCCAGCAGCGCCGAAGGCGGTGAAACTGAAGCTTTCTTT.

This chain uses TRBV27 with TRBJ2-5, with 11 bases fitting TRBD1. The J segment lost 3 bases and the V segment lost 6 bases, leaving 6 bases of the junction unmatched. Looked up from germline, CDR1 is MNHEY and CDR2 is SMNVEV (reference sequence). CDR3 length: 15 residues. CDR3 DNA: TGTGCCAGCAGCACCTGGACAGGGGGCAAAGAGACCCAGTACTTC. It codes for CASSTWTGGKETQYF.